This TCR beta chain was captured in a study of tumor-infiltrating lymphocytes in primary liver carcinoma. Study-level findings and limits: Lower overlap was observed for tumor-adjacent and tumor-blood pairs relative to tumor region pairs.

The germline CDR1 and CDR2 sequences are SGHNT and YYREEE (reference sequence). This CDR3 contains 15 residues. In regard to this clonotype: The antigen remains undetermined. One end of the junction fails to match germline, which may point to a read error.

Total RNA and DNA came together from 20-30 mg of bulk tissue without cell sorting. Patients had primary liver carcinoma treated by surgical resection. Patients showed chronic HBV infection and an absence of prior treatment. Total RNA (approximately 500 ng) served as template for TCR beta cDNA synthesis primed by a constant-region primer. Researchers made the TCR beta libraries by running three nested multiplex PCR rounds with slightly modified ARM-PCR. Rounds one and two of PCR, each of around 11 cycles, were primed with TRBV1-TRBV30 forward primers and a C-beta reverse primer. TCRdb recomputed calls from the multiplex PCR reads with MiXCR, one row per CDR3 protein. The data contain fewer than 40,000 distinct CDR3 sequences, around 71% of them seen just once; the ten biggest clones take up roughly 30%.

The J gene is TRBJ2-7, the V gene TRBV5-4; D tentatively fits TRBD1 or TRBD2 (5 bases each). This receptor was taken from a woman aged 25 to 39 with primary liver carcinoma and hepatitis B virus infection. Sequencing input: liver tumor tissue from sampling region 3. Described subset: tumor region T3, left-lateral pole. In DNA form, the CDR3 reads TGTGCCGGCAGCTTGGCCTTGGGACGGCAATACGAGCGATACTTC. Translation: CAGSLALGRQYERYF.